Below are 27 T cell receptor beta chains sequenced from a single sample in a study of T cell changes during pregnancy in multiple sclerosis (dated by TCRdb to between 2019 and 2020). The library was obtained by the immunoSEQ multiplex PCR assay. Sourced from immuneACCESS, this table was stored by TCRdb with only in-frame sequences that have V and J called. A share of the clones is absent; for the studies checked, an unresolved V gene accounts for under half, and the remainder has no known explanation. This sample comprises around 60,000 clones, 85% to 95% of them detected only once. 0.36% of the sample comes from the top ten. The sample was CD4+ T cells from peripheral blood mononuclear cells, taken before pregnancy. These receptor sequences come from a female donor with multiple sclerosis, enrolled in a pregnancy study.

This clone occurred once. V is TRBV5-6 and J is TRBJ1-3; D is perhaps TRBD1 (5 bases). CDR3 size: 17 residues. The V gene lost 4 bases and the J gene lost 0 bases, with 17 bases spanning the gap. Germline assignment: CDR1 SGHDT and CDR2 YYEEEE. Here the CDR3 DNA reads TGTGCCAGCAGCCCATTTGACAGAAGACTCTCTGGAAACACCATATATTTT. Its protein product is CASSPFDRRLSGNTIYF. Using reference TRBV5-6 and TRBJ1-3 for the parts outside the CDR3, the full variable domain is DAGVTQSPTHLIKTRGQQVTLRCSPKSGHDTVSWYQQALGQGPQFIFQYYEEEERQRGNFPDRFSGHQFPNYSSELNVNALLLGDSALYLCASSPFDRRLSGNTIYFGEGSWLTVV.

V is TRBV7-3 and J is TRBJ2-1; 10 bases are shared with TRBD2. The V gene's germline CDR1 is SGHTA and CDR2 FQGTGA. With V trimmed by 1 base and J by 3 bases, 0 bases remained unmatched. CDR3 length: 15 residues. In DNA form, the CDR3 reads TGTGCCAGCAGCTTAAGACTAGCGGGCTACAATGAGCAGTTCTTC. Translation: CASSLRLAGYNEQFF.

J is TRBJ2-2 and V is TRBV27, with TRBD1 matching 10 bases. Germline V gene sequence: CDR1 MNHEY, CDR2 SMNVEV (reference sequence). V shed 1 base, J shed 0 bases, and the junction held 2 bases outside the gene matches. The CDR3 is 17 residues long. The CDR3 region is CASSLLGQGSNTGELFF. CDR3 DNA sequence: TGTGCCAGCAGTTTATTGGGACAGGGGTCGAACACCGGGGAGCTGTTTTTT.

The rearrangement uses TRBV30 and TRBJ2-4; 8 nucleotides line up with TRBD1. J lost 6 bases, V lost 0 bases, and 10 bases had no gene match. The CDR3 covers 16 residues. Germline V gene sequence: CDR1 GTSNPN, CDR2 SVGIG (reference sequence). The CDR3 DNA reads TGTGCCTGGAGTGTTAGACCGACAGGGGCAGGAAACATTCAGTACTTC. Encoded protein: CAWSVRPTGAGNIQYF.

The chain joins TRBV18 to TRBJ2-3; D possibly corresponds to TRBD2 (6 bases). There are 15 residues in the CDR3. V lost 3 bases, J lost 0 bases, and 10 bases lay in between. Germline V gene data show CDR1 as KGHSH and CDR2 as LQKENI. The CDR3 region has the DNA TGTGCCAGCTCACCGGGGGGAGTAAGCACAGATACGCAGTATTTT. This translates into CASSPGGVSTDTQYF.

The CDR3: CASMAWGGLAQYF. The DNA for the CDR3 is TGTGCCAGCATGGCCTGGGGGGGATTAGCGCAGTATTTT. The rearrangement joins TRBV6-1 to TRBJ2-3; 7 positions match TRBD2. The length of the CDR3 is 13 residues. The germline V gene encodes CDR1 MNHNS and CDR2 SASEGT. With V trimmed by 7 bases and J by 10 bases, 11 bases remained unmatched.

About this clone: One junction end disagrees with the germline gene, perhaps due to a read error. V and J are TRBV6-6 and TRBJ2-7; 9 bases are shared with TRBD2. Germline-derived CDR1 and CDR2 are MNHNY and SVGAGI (reference sequence). This CDR3 has 11 residues. CDR3 nucleotides: TGTGCCAGCAGCAAACCGGGACTAGCCGTCTTC. Translation gives CASSKPGLAVF.

The chain employs TRBV6-1 and TRBJ2-1, with 7 bases lining up with TRBD2. This CDR3 spans 15 amino acids. Germline V gives CDR1 MNHNS, CDR2 SASEGT. V lost 6 bases to trimming and J lost 8 bases; unmatched junction nucleotides: 13. The CDR3 region is CASRVLAVPTDEQFF. The CDR3 DNA reads as TGTGCCAGCAGGGTTCTAGCGGTCCCTACCGATGAGCAGTTCTTC.

This chain connects TRBV15 to TRBJ2-5; TRBD2 aligns across 7 bases. V trimming: 8 bases; J trimming: 2 bases; junction bases outside the gene matches: 5. This CDR3 has 13 amino acids. Germline CDR1 reads LNHNV; CDR2 reads YYDKDF (reference sequence). The CDR3 reads CATSGGTQETQYF. The CDR3 DNA is TGTGCCACCTCCGGGGGGACGCAAGAGACCCAGTACTTC.

The chain combines TRBV2 with TRBJ2-1; D might be TRBD1 (5 bases). Per the germline V gene, CDR1 is SNHLY and CDR2 is FYNNEI. This CDR3 is 12 amino acids long. V shed 6 bases and J shed 4 bases, with 7 bases lying between them. The CDR3, as DNA: TGTGCCAGCAGGACAGATTACAATGAGCAGTTCTTC. This translates into CASRTDYNEQFF.

The chain recombines TRBV11-3 with TRBJ2-3; D is possibly TRBD1 (5 bases). The V gene's germline CDR1 is SGHNT and CDR2 YENEEA. V gave up 0 bases and J gave up 2 bases, with 6 bases separating them. The CDR3 extends over 14 amino acids. CDR3 region: CASSLDGATDTQYF. The CDR3 nucleotides read TGTGCCAGCAGCTTAGATGGGGCCACAGATACGCAGTATTTT.

The V and J genes are TRBV7-2 and TRBJ2-7; a weak D match, TRBD1 (5 bases). Germline CDR1 and CDR2: SGHTA and FQGNSA. V was pared by 3 bases and J by 4 bases, with 13 bases between. The CDR3 loop spans 14 amino acids. CDR3 loop: CASSFADKLYEQYF. The CDR3 region has the DNA TGTGCCAGCAGCTTTGCGGACAAACTATACGAGCAGTACTTC.

This clone was detected only once. The chain is built from TRBV5-4 and TRBJ2-3, with D perhaps matching TRBD2 (6 bases). V was pared by 3 bases and J by 5 bases, with 19 bases between. Germline CDR1 is SGHNT and CDR2 is YYREEE (reference sequence). The CDR3 runs 16 residues. For the CDR3, the DNA is TGTGCCAGCAGCTCCGGACTAACCTTAAACGTAGATACGCAGTATTTT. Encoded protein: CASSSGLTLNVDTQYF.

The J gene is TRBJ2-5, the V gene TRBV30; 9 positions match TRBD2. Germline V lookup: CDR1 GTSNPN, CDR2 SVGIG (reference sequence). The CDR3 runs 15 residues. Germline trimming cut 0 bases from V and 2 bases from J; bases unmatched to any gene: 4. The CDR3 region is CAWSVLAGPQETQYF. The CDR3 DNA reads TGTGCCTGGAGTGTACTAGCGGGCCCACAAGAGACCCAGTACTTC.

J is TRBJ2-7 and V is TRBV6-5; TRBD2 is a possible D gene (5 bases). The CDR3 is 15 amino acids. Germline values: CDR1 MNHEY, CDR2 SVGAGI. The V and J ends lost 2 bases and 2 bases respectively, with 13 bases between them. This chain's CDR3 is CASSYPRGPTYEQYF. CDR3 nucleotide sequence: TGTGCCAGCAGTTACCCGAGAGGGCCAACCTACGAGCAGTACTTC.

CDR3 coding DNA: TGCAGCGTTGAAGGAAACGGGCAAGAGACCCAGTACTTC. Translation: CSVEGNGQETQYF. The V gene is TRBV29-1, the J gene TRBJ2-5; D call uncertain. The germline CDR1 and CDR2 sequences are SQVTM and ANQGSEA. The CDR3 spans 13 residues. V lost 1 base and J lost 2, with 8 bases in between.

The chain employs TRBV5-8 and TRBJ1-5, with D possibly matching TRBD1 (5 bases). Germline CDR1 SGHTS, CDR2 YDEGEE. V dropped 4 bases and J dropped 2 bases, with 16 bases sitting between them. This CDR3 is 16 amino acids long. Here the CDR3 DNA reads TGTGCCAGCAGCCCGGGGGACCTTTTGGGCAATCAGCCCCAGCATTTT. This translates into CASSPGDLLGNQPQHF.

The J gene is TRBJ2-7, the V gene TRBV29-1; D unclear. The ends were cut back, 4 bases at V and 3 bases at J, with 7 bases in the middle. The CDR3 is 11 amino acids. Germline V gives CDR1 SQVTM, CDR2 ANQGSEA. CDR3 protein: CSVVTDYEQYF. CDR3 sequence (DNA): TGCAGCGTTGTAACAGACTACGAGCAGTACTTC.

The genes are TRBV2 and TRBJ2-7; D gene uncertain. The length of the CDR3 is 13 residues. V lost 2 bases, J lost 2 bases, and 7 bases lay in between. Germline V gene sequence: CDR1 SNHLY, CDR2 FYNNEI. The CDR3 DNA follows: TGTGCCAGCAGTGAATCTGGCCCCTACGAGCAGTACTTC. It specifies CASSESGPYEQYF.

The chain has TRBV6-6 and TRBJ1-2; 10 positions match TRBD1. The V gene's germline CDR1 is MNHNY and CDR2 SVGAGI (reference sequence). The CDR3 contains 13 residues. With 6 bases clipped from V and 8 bases from J, the junction kept 6 bases outside the gene matches. CDR3 sequence (DNA): TGTGCCAGCAGGGAAGACAGGGGGCCAGGCTACACCTTC. This sequence encodes CASREDRGPGYTF.

The chain recombines TRBV19 with TRBJ1-4; 8 bases are shared with TRBD1. The V gene's germline CDR1 is LNHDA and CDR2 SQIVND (reference sequence). V trimming: 5 bases; J trimming: 6 bases; junction bases outside the gene matches: 11. The CDR3 is 16 residues long. CDR3 in DNA: TGTGCCAGTAGTCCCCGACAGGGGCGGGTACATGAAAAACTGTTTTTT. Protein sequence: CASSPRQGRVHEKLFF. The full variable domain, its missing parts supplied by reference TRBV19 and TRBJ1-4, is DGGITQSPKYLFRKEGQNVTLSCEQNLNHDAMYWYRQDPGQGLRLIYYSQIVNDFQKGDIAEGYSVSREKKESFPLTVTSAQKNPTAFYLCASSPRQGRVHEKLFFGSGTQLSVL.

J is TRBJ1-5 and V is TRBV5-6; perhaps TRBD1 as D (5 bases). The CDR3 is 15 amino acids. The V gene lost 0 bases and the J gene lost 5 bases, with 12 bases spanning the gap. The germline V gene has CDR1 SGHDT and CDR2 YYEEEE. CDR3 sequence reads: CASSLGTLLDQPQHF. CDR3 nucleotides: TGTGCCAGCAGCTTGGGGACACTACTGGATCAGCCCCAGCATTTT.

J is TRBJ1-1 and V is TRBV13, with D perhaps matching TRBD1 (6 bases). Trimming left V 3 bases short and J 1 base short, with 12 bases between. The CDR3 extends over 15 amino acids. CDR1 is PRHDT and CDR2 is FYEKMQ in the germline V gene (reference sequence). The CDR3 nucleotides read TGTGCCAGCAGCTTGACCCCGGACAGGAACACTGAAGCTTTCTTT. It yields the protein CASSLTPDRNTEAFF.

For the CDR3, the DNA is TGCGCCAGCAGCCAAGGGCGGGGGGGTCAGCCCCAGCATTTT. It translates to CASSQGRGGQPQHF. The gene calls are TRBV4-3 and TRBJ1-5, with D perhaps TRBD1 (5 bases). Trimming stripped 1 base from V and 6 bases from J, with 10 bases between. The CDR3 runs 14 residues. Germline V gives CDR1 LGHNA, CDR2 YSLEER.

The V call is TRBV6-1, the J call TRBJ2-7; 7 bases fit TRBD2. Per the germline V gene, CDR1 is MNHNS and CDR2 is SASEGT. This CDR3 is built from 14 residues. Trimming took 1 base from V and 2 from J; bases not matched to a gene: 2. DNA for the CDR3: TGTGCCAGCAGTGAAGGGGGGGGTACCTACGAGCAGTACTTC. This encodes CASSEGGGTYEQYF.

V usage is TRBV19 and J usage is TRBJ2-1; maybe TRBD2 (6 bases). The CDR3 is 17 amino acids. V was clipped by 5 bases and J by 6 bases, with 23 bases between them. Germline assignment: CDR1 LNHDA and CDR2 SQIVND (reference sequence). The CDR3 here is CASSAEGWWEAPNEQFF. CDR3 bases: TGTGCCAGTAGTGCCGAGGGGTGGTGGGAGGCCCCCAATGAGCAGTTCTTC.

This chain joins TRBV25-1 and TRBJ2-7; 12 nucleotides match TRBD1. The CDR3 has 15 residues. CDR1 is MGHDK, CDR2 SYGVNS, per germline. The trim removed 2 bases at V and 5 bases at J, leaving 4 bases unmatched. The CDR3 region is CASSEGGTGGNEQYF. The CDR3, as DNA: TGTGCCAGCAGTGAAGGAGGGACAGGGGGCAACGAGCAGTACTTC.